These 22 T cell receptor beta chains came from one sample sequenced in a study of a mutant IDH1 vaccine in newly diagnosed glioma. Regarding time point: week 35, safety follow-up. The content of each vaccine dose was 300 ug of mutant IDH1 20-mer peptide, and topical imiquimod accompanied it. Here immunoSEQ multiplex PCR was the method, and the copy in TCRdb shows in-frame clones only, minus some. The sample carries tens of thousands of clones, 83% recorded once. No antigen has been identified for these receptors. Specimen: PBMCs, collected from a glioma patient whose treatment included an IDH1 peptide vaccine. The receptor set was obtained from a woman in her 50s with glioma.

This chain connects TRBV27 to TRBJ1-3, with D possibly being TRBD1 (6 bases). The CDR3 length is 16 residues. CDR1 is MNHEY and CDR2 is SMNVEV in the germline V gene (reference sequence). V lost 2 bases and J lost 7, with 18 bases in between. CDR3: CASSLRGQTIGNTIYF. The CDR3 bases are TGTGCCAGCAGTTTACGCGGACAGACCATCGGGAACACCATATATTTT.

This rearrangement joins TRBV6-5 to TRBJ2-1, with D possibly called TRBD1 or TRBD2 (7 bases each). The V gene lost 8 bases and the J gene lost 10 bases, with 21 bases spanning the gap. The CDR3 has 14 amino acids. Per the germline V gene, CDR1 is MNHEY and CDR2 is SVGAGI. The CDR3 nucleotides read TGTGCCAGCCAAGGGAGGAGGGGGCGGGAGGAGCAGTTCTTC. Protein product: CASQGRRGREEQFF.

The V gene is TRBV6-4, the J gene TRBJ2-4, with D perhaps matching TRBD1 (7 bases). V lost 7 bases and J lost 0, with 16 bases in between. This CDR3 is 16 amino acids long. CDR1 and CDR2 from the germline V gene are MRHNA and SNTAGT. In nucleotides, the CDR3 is TGTGCCAGCACCAAGAGACAGGGACTAGCCAAAAACATTCAGTACTTC. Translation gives CASTKRQGLAKNIQYF.

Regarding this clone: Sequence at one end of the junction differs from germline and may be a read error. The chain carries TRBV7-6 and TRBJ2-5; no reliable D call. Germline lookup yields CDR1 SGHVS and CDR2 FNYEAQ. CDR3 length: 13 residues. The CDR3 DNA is TGTGCCAGCAGCTTAGTTGCTTGGAGACACCTAAACTTC. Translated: CASSLVAWRHLNF.

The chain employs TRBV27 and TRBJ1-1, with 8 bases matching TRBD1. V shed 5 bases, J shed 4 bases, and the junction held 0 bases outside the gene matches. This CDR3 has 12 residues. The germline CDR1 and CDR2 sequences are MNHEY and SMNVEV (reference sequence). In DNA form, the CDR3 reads TGTGCCAGCAGTCAGGGGGCCACTGAAGCTTTCTTT. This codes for CASSQGATEAFF.

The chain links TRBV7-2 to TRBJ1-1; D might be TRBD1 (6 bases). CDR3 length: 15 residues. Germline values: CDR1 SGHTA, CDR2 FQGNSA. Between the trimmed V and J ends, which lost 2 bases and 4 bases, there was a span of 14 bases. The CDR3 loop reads CASSLLSGDRTEAFF. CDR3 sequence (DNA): TGTGCCAGCAGCTTATTGTCAGGGGATCGCACTGAAGCTTTCTTT. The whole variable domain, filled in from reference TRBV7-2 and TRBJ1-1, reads GAGVSQSPSNKVTEKGKDVELRCDPISGHTALYWYRQSLGQGLEFLIYFQGNSAPDKSGLPSDRFSAERTGGSVSTLTIQRTQQEDSAVYLCASSLLSGDRTEAFFGQGTRLTVV.

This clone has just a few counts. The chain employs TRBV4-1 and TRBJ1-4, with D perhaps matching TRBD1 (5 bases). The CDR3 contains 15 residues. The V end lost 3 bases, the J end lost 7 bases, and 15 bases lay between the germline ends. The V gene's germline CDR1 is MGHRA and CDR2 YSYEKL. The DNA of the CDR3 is TGCGCCAGCAGCCACTCCGACTGGGGGTTTGAAAAACTGTTTTTT. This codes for CASSHSDWGFEKLFF.

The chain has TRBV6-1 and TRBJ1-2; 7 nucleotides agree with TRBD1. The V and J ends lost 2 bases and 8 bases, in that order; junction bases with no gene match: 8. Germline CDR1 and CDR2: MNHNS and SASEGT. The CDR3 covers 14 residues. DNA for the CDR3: TGTGCCAGCAGTGAATATAGGGGGCAGGAGGGCTACACCTTC. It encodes CASSEYRGQEGYTF.

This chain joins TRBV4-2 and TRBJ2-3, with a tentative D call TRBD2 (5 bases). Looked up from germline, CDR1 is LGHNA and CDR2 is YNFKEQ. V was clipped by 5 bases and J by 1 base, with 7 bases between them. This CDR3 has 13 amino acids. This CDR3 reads CASSKAGTDTQYF. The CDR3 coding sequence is TGTGCCAGCAGCAAAGCGGGCACAGATACGCAGTATTTT.

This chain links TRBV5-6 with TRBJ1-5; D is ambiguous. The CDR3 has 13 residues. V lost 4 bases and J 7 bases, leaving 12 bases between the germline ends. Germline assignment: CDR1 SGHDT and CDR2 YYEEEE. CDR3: CASSPRAGQPQHF. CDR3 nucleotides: TGTGCCAGCAGCCCCCGGGCGGGGCAGCCCCAGCATTTT.

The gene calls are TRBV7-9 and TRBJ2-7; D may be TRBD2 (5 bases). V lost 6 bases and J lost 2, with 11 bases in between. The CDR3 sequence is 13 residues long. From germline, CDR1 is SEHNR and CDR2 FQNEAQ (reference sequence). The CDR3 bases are TGTGCCAGCAGTCAAGACGGGACCTACGAGCAGTACTTC. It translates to CASSQDGTYEQYF.

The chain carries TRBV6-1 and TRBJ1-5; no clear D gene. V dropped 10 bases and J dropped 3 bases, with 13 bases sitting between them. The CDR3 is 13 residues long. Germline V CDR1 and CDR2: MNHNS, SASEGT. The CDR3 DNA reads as TGTGCCACCTTCTATGGGTCCAATCAGCCCCAGCATTTT. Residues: CATFYGSNQPQHF.

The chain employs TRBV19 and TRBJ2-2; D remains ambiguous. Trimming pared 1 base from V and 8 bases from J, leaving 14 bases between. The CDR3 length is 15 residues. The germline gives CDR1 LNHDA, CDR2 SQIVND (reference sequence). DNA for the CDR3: TGTGCCAGTAGTATAGTCAGGTCCGGACCGGGGGAGCTGTTTTTT. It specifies CASSIVRSGPGELFF.

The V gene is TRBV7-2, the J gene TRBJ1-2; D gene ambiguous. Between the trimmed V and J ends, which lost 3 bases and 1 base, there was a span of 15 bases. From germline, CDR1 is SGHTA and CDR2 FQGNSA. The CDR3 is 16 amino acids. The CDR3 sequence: CASSLEVLSGNYGYTF. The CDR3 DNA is TGTGCCAGCAGCTTGGAGGTTTTGAGCGGTAACTATGGCTACACCTTC.

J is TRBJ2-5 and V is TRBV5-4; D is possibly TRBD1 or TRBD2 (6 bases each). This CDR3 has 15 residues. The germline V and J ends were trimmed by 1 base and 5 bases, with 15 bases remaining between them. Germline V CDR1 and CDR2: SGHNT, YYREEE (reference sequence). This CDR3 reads CASSLSWGAGETQYF. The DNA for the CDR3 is TGTGCCAGCAGCTTGAGTTGGGGGGCGGGGGAGACCCAGTACTTC.

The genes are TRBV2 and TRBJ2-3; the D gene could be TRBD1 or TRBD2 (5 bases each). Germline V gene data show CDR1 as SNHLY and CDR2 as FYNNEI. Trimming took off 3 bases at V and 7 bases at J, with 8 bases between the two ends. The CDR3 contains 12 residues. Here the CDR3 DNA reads TGTGCCAGCAGTGAGGGACCTAATACGCAGTATTTT. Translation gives CASSEGPNTQYF.

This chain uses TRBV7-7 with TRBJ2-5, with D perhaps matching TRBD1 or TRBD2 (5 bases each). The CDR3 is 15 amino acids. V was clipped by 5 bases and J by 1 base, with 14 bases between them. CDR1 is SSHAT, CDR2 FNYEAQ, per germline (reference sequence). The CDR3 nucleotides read TGTGCCAGCAGCCGAACTGACAGCGGCCAAGAGACCCAGTACTTC. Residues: CASSRTDSGQETQYF.

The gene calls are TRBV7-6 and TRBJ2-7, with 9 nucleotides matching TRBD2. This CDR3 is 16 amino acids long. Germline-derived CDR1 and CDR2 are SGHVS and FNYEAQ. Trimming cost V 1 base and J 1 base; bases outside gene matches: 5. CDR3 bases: TGTGCCAGCAGCTTAGGGGTGGCGGGGGGGTCCTACGAGCAGTACTTC. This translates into CASSLGVAGGSYEQYF. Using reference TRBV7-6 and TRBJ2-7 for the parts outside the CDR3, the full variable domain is GAGVSQSPRYKVTKRGQDVALRCDPISGHVSLYWYRQALGQGPEFLTYFNYEAQQDKSGLPNDRFSAERPEGSISTLTIQRTEQRDSAMYRCASSLGVAGGSYEQYFGPGTRLTVT.

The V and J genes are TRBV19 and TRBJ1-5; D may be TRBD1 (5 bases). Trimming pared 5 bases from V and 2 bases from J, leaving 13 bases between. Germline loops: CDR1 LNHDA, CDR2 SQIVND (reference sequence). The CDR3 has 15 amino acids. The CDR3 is CASSPLGGGNQPQHF. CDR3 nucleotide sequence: TGTGCCAGTAGTCCCCTGGGGGGAGGCAATCAGCCCCAGCATTTT.

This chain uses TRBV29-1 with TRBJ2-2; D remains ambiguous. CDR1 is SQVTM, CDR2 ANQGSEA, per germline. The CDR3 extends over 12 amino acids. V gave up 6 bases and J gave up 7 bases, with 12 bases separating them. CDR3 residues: CSVRAADGELFF. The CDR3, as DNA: TGCAGCGTGCGTGCTGCGGACGGGGAGCTGTTTTTT.

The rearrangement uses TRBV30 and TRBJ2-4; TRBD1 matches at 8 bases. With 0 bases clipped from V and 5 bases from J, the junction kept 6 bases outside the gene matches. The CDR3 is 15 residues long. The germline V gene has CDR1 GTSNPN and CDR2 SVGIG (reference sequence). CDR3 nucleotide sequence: TGTGCCTGGAGTGTAAGGACAGGGTCTCAAAACATTCAGTACTTC. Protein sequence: CAWSVRTGSQNIQYF.

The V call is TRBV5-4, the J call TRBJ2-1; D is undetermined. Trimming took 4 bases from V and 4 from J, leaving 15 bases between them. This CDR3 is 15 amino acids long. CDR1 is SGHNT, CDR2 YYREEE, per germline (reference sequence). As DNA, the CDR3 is TGTGCCAGCAGCATTAACCCGACCGCATACAATGAGCAGTTCTTC. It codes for CASSINPTAYNEQFF. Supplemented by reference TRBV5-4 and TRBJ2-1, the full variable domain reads ETGVTQSPTHLIKTRGQQVTLRCSSQSGHNTVSWYQQALGQGPQFIFQYYREEENGRGNFPPRFSGLQFPNYSSELNVNALELDDSALYLCASSINPTAYNEQFFGPGTRLTVL.